Below are 8 T cell receptor beta chains sequenced from a single sample in a study of Ad26.COV2.S vaccination and SARS-CoV-2 variants. Only in-frame clones appear in the TCRdb table, and some are missing; sequencing was by immunoSEQ multiplex PCR. Among fewer than 500,000 clones listed, 90% were seen once. Treatment indicated: some 20 received Ad26.COV2.S at low or high dose, single or two shots; 5 received placebo; per-sample allocation not given. Vaccine and placebo recipients were sampled on day 63 after the first injection. Sequencing was performed on peripheral blood, taken in a trial of Ad26.COV2.S vaccine versus placebo. These receptor sequences come from a person between 18 and 60 years old who received the Ad26.COV2.S COVID-19 vaccine or a placebo.

This clone showed up just a few times. This rearrangement joins TRBV10-3 to TRBJ2-7; TRBD2 matches 15 bases. CDR3 length: 16 amino acids. Unmatched junction bases numbered 6, after V lost 6 bases and J lost 3 bases. CDR1 and CDR2 (germline): ENHRY, SYGVKD. As DNA, the CDR3 is TGTGCCATCAGCCGGACTAGCGGGAGGGCCCGCTACGAGCAGTACTTC. Translating gives CAISRTSGRARYEQYF.

This clone showed up just a few times. The CDR3 loop reads CASSPTLRLLAGYNEQFF. Here the CDR3 DNA reads TGTGCCAGCAGCCCCACCTTGAGGTTATTAGCAGGCTACAATGAGCAGTTCTTC. The chain carries TRBV28 and TRBJ2-1; D is unclear. Germline CDR1 reads MDHEN; CDR2 reads SYDVKM. V was clipped by 6 bases and J by 3 bases, with 24 bases between them. This CDR3 comprises 18 residues.

The chain carries TRBV5-1 and TRBJ2-1; TRBD2 aligns across 8 bases. Germline V lookup: CDR1 SGHRS, CDR2 YFSETQ. V dropped 3 bases and J dropped 4; count of bases not matched to a gene: 9. The CDR3 extends over 16 amino acids. The CDR3 protein is CASSSGGTRLYNEQFF. In DNA, the CDR3 is TGCGCCAGCAGCTCGGGGGGGACTCGCCTTTACAATGAGCAGTTCTTC.

The chain uses TRBV16 and TRBJ1-5, with 9 nucleotides matching TRBD1. With V trimmed by 4 bases and J by 6 bases, 7 bases remained unmatched. The CDR3 contains 15 residues. CDR1 and CDR2 (germline): KGHSY, FQNENV. The DNA for the CDR3 is TGTGCCAGCAGCCGGGGGACAGGGATCGGTCAGCCCCAGCATTTT. Translated, it gives CASSRGTGIGQPQHF. The full variable domain, with the rest looked up from reference TRBV16 and TRBJ1-5, is GEEVAQTPKHLVRGEGQKAKLYCAPIKGHSYVFWYQQVLKNEFKFLISFQNENVFDETGMPKERFSAKCLPNSPCSLEIQATKLEDSAVYFCASSRGTGIGQPQHFGDGTRLSIL.

The gene calls are TRBV25-1 and TRBJ2-7, with 10 bases fitting TRBD1. The CDR3 contains 17 residues. The germline CDR1 and CDR2 sequences are MGHDK and SYGVNS. J lost 2 bases, V lost 4 bases, and 11 bases had no gene match. DNA for the CDR3: TGTGCCAGCAGTGCCCGTCCGACAGGGGGCATAACCTACGAGCAGTACTTC. Protein product: CASSARPTGGITYEQYF.

The rearrangement uses TRBV9 and TRBJ1-1; maybe TRBD1 (5 bases). The CDR3 length is 14 residues. Trimming shortened V by 4 bases and J by 3 bases, and 13 bases separated the two germline ends. In germline, CDR1 is SGDLS, CDR2 YYNGEE. The CDR3: CASSPRPTDTEAFF. For the CDR3, the DNA is TGTGCCAGCAGCCCCCGGCCGACAGACACTGAAGCTTTCTTT.

The chain links TRBV3-1 (or the pseudogene TRBV3-2) to TRBJ2-7, with 8 bases fitting TRBD2. CDR3 length: 21 amino acids. Germline CDR1 LGHDT, CDR2 YNNKEL (reference sequence). Trimming removed 3 bases from V and 2 bases from J; junction bases left unmatched: 24. CDR3 sequence reads: CASSHPETRVAGRQRTYEQYF. The CDR3 nucleotides read TGTGCCAGCAGCCACCCAGAAACCCGGGTAGCGGGACGACAGCGAACCTACGAGCAGTACTTC.

The chain is built from TRBV30 and TRBJ1-5; D is uncertain. CDR1 and CDR2 from the germline V gene are GTSNPN and SVGIG (reference sequence). CDR3 size: 13 residues. The V end was cut by 2 bases, the J end by 5 bases, with 10 bases between. The CDR3 nucleotides are TGTGCCTGGAGTTCCGGTAGGGATCAGCCCCAGCATTTT. Amino acids: CAWSSGRDQPQHF.